The present T cell receptor beta chain was sequenced within a study of blood T cell repertoires in COVID-19. Study summary: The origin of the acute and convalescent COVID-19 samples was the United States, Italy and Spain. T cells, B-cell-depleted T cells, or PBMCs supplied cDNA or gDNA.

In the original processing: Reference gene primer amplification in the assay estimated nucleated cell counts. Clones were sequenced by immunoSEQ multiplex PCR, and TCRdb holds only the in-frame ones, with some missing. The V and J calls and clone size were taken over from that table, and D and trimming were inferred from the DNA. The sample contains around 69,000 clones, approximately 85% of which appear only once. The CDR3 sequence is 15 residues long. Trimming took 2 bases from V and 2 from J, leaving 13 bases between them. CDR1 SGHAT and CDR2 FQNNGV come from the germline V gene. The sample comprised peripheral blood. The TCR sequence derives from a man in his forties or fifties with acute or convalescent COVID-19. The chain combines TRBV11-2 with TRBJ2-7; possible D gene TRBD2, 6 bases. Here the CDR3 reads CASSLWEVPAYEQYF. As DNA, the CDR3 is TGTGCCAGCAGCTTATGGGAGGTCCCCGCCTACGAGCAGTACTTC. Full variable domain (missing parts from reference TRBV11-2 and TRBJ2-7): EAGVAQSPRYKIIEKRQSVAFWCNPISGHATLYWYQQILGQGPKLLIQFQNNGVVDDSQLPKDRFSAERLKGVDSTLKIQPAKLEDSAVYLCASSLWEVPAYEQYFGPGTRLTVT.